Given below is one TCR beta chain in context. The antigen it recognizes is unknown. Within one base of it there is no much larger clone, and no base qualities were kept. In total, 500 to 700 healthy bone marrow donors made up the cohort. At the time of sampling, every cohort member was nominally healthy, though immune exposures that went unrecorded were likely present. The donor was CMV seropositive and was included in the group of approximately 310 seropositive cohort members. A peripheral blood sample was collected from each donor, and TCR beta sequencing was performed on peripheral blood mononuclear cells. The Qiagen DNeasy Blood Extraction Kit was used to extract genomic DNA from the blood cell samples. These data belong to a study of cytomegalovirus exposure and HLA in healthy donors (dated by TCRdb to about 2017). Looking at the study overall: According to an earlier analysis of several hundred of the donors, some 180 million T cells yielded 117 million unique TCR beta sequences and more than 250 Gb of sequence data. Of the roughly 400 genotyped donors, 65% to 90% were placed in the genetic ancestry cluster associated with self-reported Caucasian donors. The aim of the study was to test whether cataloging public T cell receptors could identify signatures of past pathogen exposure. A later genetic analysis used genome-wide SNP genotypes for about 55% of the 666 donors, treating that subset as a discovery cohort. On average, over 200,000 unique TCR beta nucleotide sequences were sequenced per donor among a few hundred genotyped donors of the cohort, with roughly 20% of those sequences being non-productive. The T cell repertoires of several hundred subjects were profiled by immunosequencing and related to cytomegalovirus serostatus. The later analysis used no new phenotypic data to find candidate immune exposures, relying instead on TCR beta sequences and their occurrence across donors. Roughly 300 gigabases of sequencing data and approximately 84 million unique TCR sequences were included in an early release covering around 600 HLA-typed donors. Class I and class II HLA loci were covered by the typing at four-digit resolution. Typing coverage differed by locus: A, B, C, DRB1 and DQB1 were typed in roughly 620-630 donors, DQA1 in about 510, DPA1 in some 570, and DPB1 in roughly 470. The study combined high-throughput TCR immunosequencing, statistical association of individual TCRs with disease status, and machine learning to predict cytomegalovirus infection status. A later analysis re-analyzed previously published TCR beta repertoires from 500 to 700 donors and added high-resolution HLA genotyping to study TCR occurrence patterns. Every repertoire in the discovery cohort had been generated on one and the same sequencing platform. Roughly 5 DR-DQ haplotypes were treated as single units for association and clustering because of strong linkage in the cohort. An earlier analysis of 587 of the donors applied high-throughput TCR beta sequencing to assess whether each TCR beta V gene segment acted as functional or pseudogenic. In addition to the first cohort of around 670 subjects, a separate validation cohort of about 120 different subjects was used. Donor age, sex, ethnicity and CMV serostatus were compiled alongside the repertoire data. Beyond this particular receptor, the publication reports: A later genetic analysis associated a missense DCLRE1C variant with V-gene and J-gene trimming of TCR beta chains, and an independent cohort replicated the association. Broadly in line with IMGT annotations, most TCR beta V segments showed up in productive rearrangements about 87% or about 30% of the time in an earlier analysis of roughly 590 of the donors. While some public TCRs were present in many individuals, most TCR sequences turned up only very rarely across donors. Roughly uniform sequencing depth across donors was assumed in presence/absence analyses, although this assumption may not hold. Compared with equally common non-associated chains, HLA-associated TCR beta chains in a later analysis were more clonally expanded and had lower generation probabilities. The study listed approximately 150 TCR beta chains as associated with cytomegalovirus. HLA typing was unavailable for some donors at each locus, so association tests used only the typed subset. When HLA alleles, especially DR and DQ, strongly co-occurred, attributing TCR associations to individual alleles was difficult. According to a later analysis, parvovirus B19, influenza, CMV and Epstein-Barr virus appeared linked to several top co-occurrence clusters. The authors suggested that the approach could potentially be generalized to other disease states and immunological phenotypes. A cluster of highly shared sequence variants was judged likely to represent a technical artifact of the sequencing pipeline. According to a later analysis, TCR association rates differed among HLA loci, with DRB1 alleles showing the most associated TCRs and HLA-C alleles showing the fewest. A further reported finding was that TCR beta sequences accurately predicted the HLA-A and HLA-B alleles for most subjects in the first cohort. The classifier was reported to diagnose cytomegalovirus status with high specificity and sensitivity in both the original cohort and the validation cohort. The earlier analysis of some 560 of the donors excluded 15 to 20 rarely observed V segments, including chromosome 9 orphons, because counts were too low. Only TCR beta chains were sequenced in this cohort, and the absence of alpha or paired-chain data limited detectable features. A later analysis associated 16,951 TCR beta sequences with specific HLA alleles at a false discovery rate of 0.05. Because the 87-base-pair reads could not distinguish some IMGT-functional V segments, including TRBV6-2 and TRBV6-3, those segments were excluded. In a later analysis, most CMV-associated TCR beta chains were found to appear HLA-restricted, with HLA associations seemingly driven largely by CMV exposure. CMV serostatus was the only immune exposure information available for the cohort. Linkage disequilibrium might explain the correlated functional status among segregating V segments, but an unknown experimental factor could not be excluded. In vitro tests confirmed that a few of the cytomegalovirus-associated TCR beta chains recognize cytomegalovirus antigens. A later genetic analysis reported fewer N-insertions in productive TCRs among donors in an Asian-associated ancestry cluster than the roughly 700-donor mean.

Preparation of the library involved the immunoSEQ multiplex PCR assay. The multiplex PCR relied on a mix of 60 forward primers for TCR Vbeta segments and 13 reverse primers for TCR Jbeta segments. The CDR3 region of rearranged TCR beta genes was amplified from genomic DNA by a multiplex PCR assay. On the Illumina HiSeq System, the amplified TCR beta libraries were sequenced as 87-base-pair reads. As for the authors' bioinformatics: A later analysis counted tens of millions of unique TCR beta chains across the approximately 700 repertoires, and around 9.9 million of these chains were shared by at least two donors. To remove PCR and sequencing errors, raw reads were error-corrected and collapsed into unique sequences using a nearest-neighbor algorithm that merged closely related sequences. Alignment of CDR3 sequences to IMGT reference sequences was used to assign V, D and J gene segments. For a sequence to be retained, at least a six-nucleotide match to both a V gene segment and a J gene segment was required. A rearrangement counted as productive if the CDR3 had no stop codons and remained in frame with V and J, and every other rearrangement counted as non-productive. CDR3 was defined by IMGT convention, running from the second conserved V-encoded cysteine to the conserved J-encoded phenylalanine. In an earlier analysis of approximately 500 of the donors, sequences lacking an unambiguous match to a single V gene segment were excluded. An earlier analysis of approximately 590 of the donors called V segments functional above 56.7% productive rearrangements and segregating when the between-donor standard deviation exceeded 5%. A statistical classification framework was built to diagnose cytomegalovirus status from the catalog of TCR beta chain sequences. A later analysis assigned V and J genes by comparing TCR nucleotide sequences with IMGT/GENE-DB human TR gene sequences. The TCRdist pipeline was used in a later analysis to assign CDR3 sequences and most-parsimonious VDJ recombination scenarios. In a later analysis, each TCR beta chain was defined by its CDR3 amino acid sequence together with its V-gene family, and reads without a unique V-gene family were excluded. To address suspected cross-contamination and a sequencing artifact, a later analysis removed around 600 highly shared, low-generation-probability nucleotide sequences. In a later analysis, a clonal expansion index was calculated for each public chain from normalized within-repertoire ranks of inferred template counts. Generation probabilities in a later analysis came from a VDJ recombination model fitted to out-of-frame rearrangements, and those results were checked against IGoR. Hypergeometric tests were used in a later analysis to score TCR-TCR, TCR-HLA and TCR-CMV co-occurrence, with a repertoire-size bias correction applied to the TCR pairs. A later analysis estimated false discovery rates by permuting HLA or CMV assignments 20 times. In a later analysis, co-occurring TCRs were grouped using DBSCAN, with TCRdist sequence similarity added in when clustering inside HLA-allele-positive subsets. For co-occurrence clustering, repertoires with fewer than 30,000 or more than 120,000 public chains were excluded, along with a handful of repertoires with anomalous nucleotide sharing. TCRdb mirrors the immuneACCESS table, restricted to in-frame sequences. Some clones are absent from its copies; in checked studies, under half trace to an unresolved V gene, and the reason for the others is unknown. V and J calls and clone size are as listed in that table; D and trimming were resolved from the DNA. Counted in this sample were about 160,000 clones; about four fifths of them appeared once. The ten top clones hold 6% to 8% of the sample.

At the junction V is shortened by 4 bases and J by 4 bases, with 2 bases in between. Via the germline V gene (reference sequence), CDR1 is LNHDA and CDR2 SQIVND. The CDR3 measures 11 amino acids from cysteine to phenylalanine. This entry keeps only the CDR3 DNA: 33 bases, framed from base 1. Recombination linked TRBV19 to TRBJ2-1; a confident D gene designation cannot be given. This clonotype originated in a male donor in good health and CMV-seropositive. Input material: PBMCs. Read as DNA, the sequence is TGTGCCAGTAGTACTTACAATGAGCAGTTCTTC. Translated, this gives CASSTYNEQFF.